In this sample, the clone carrying this T cell receptor beta chain is medium-sized. Looked up from germline, CDR1 is DFQATT and CDR2 is SNEGSKA (reference sequence). V was shortened by 0 bases and J by 1 base, with 15 bases between the two germline ends. This CDR3 is built from 16 residues. The sample is drawn from a study of read filtering for tumor transcriptome and immune sequencing. Study details: Among patients, approximately 17 were male and about 15 female, aged about 45 to 85 (mean about 72). Transcriptome libraries were built from DNase-treated RNA.

From roughly 0.4 ug of RNA, a library with molecular barcoded alpha/delta and beta/gamma adaptors was made. TCRdb redid the calling of the reads with MiXCR, one entry per CDR3 protein. The table records around 31,000 distinct CDR3 sequences, around 20% of them present only once. This chain links TRBV20-1 with TRBJ1-1; D might be TRBD1 (5 bases). Material: a population of CD138-negative cells sorted from bone marrow. The clonotype originates from a donor aged 40 or over with multiple myeloma. Here the CDR3 reads CSARDSVSGTNTEAFF. As DNA, the CDR3 is TGCAGTGCTAGAGATTCGGTGTCTGGGACGAACACTGAAGCTTTCTTT.